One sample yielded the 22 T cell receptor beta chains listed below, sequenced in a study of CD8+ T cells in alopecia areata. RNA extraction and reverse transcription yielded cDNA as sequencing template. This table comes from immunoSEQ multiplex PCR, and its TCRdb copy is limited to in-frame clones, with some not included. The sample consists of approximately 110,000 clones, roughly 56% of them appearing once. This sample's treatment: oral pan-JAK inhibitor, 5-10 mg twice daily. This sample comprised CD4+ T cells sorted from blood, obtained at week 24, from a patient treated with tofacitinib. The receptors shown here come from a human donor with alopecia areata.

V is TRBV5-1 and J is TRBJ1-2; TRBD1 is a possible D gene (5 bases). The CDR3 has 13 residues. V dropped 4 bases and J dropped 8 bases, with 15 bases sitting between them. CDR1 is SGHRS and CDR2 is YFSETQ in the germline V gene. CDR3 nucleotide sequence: TGCGCCAGCAGCCCGGACAACGCATACGGCTACACCTTC. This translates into CASSPDNAYGYTF.

CDR3 DNA sequence: TGTGCCAGCAGCTTGATGCTTAGCAATCAGCCCCAGCATTTT. Its translation is CASSLMLSNQPQHF. The chain joins TRBV5-6 to TRBJ1-5; no firm D call. V was clipped by 1 base and J by 0 bases, with 5 bases between them. This CDR3 is built from 14 residues. The germline CDR1 and CDR2 sequences are SGHDT and YYEEEE.

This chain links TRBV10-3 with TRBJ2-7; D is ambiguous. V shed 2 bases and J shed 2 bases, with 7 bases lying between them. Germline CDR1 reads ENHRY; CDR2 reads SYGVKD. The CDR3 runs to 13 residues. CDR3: CAISEVGTYEQYF. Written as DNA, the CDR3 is TGTGCCATCAGTGAGGTCGGAACCTACGAGCAGTACTTC.

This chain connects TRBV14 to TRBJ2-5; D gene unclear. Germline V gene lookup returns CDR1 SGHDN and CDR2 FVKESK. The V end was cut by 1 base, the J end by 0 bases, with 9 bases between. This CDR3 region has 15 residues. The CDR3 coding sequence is TGTGCCAGCAGCCAAGGGCCGACGTACCAAGAGACCCAGTACTTC. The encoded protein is CASSQGPTYQETQYF. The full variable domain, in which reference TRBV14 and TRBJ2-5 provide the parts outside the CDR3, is EAGVTQFPSHSVIEKGQTVTLRCDPISGHDNLYWYRRVMGKEIKFLLHFVKESKQDESGMPNNRFLAERTGGTYSTLKVQPAELEDSGVYFCASSQGPTYQETQYFGPGTRLLVL.

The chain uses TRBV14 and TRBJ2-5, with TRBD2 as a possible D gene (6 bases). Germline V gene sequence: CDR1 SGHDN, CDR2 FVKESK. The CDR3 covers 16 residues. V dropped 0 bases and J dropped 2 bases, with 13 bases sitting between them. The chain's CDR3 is CASSQERGVSQETQYF. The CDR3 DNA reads TGTGCCAGCAGCCAAGAGCGCGGGGTCAGTCAAGAGACCCAGTACTTC.

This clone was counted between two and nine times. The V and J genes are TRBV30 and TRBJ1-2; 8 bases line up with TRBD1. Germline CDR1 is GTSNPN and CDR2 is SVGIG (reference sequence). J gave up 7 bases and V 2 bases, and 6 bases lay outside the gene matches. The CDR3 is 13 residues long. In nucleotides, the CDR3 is TGTGCCTGGAGTAGACAGGGGAGGAGTGGCTACACCTTC. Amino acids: CAWSRQGRSGYTF.

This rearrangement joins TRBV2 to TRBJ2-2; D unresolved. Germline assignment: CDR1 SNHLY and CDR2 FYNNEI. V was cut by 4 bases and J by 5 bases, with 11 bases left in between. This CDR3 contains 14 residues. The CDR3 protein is CASSAPDRTGELFF. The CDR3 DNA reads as TGTGCCAGCAGTGCCCCAGATAGGACCGGGGAGCTGTTTTTT. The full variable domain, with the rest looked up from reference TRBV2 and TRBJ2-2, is EPEVTQTPSHQVTQMGQEVILRCVPISNHLYFYWYRQILGQKVEFLVSFYNNEISEKSEIFDDQFSVERPDGSNFTLKIRSTKLEDSAMYFCASSAPDRTGELFFGEGSRLTVL.

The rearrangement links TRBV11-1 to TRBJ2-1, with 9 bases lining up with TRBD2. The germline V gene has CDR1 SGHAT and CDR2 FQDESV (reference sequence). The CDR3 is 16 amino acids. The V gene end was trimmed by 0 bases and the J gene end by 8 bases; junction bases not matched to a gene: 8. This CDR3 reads CASSLAPGLAWDEQFF. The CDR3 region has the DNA TGTGCCAGCAGCTTAGCCCCGGGACTAGCTTGGGATGAGCAGTTCTTC.

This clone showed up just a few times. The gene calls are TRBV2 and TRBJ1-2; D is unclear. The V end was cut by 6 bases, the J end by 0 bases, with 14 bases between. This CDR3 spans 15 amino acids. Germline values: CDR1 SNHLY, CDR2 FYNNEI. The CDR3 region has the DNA TGTGCCAGCAGGTCAAGACGTGTATCTAACTATGGCTACACCTTC. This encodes CASRSRRVSNYGYTF.

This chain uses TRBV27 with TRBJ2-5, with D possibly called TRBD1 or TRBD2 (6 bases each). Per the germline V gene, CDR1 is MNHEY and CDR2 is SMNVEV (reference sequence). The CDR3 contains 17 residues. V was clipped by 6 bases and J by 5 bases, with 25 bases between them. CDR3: CASSPLTWAGEEETQYF. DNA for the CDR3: TGTGCCAGCAGCCCCCTCACGTGGGCAGGGGAGGAGGAGACCCAGTACTTC.

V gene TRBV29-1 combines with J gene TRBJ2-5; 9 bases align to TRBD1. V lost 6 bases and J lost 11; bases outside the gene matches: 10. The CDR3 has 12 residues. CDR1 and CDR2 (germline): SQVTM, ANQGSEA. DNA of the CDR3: TGCAGCGTCCTAACAGGGGGCCGAGAGCAGTACTTC. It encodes CSVLTGGREQYF.

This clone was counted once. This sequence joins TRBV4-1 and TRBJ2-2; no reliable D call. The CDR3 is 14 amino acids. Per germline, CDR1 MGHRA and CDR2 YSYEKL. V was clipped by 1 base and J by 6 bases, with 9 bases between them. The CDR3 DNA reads TGCGCCAGCAGCCAAGTGCGTGTTCCCGGGGAGCTGTTTTTT. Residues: CASSQVRVPGELFF.

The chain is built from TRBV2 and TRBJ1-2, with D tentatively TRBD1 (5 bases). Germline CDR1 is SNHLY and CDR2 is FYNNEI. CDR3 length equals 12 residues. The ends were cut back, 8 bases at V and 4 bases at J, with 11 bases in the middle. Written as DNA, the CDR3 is TGTGCCAGCGGGACGGGACGCTATGGCTACACCTTC. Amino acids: CASGTGRYGYTF.

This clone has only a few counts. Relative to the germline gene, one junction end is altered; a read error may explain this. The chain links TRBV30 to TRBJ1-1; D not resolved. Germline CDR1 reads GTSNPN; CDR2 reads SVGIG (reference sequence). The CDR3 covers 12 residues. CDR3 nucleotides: TGCGCGGCTGGGCCGGTGAACACTGAAGCTTTCTTT. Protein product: CAAGPVNTEAFF.

The CDR3 DNA reads as TGTGCCACCAGCAGCGCTAGCAGCCACCAAGCTAACACCGGGGAGCTGTTTTTT. This sequence encodes CATSSASSHQANTGELFF. The chain joins TRBV15 to TRBJ2-2; TRBD2 is a possible D gene (5 bases). In germline, CDR1 is LNHNV, CDR2 YYDKDF (reference sequence). V was trimmed by 3 bases and J by 2 bases, leaving 19 bases between them. The CDR3 spans 18 residues.

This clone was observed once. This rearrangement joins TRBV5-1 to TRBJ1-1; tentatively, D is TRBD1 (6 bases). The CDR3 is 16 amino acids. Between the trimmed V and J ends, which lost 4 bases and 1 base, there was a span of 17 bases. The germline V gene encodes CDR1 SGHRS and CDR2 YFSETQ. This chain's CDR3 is CASSPWRGAGNTEAFF. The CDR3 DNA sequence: TGCGCCAGCAGCCCGTGGAGGGGGGCTGGGAACACTGAAGCTTTCTTT.

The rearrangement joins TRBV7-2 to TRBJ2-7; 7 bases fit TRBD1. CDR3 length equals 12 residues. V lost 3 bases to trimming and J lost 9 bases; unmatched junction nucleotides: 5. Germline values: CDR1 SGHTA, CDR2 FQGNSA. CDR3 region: CASSFSRDRQYF. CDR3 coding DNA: TGTGCCAGCAGCTTTTCCCGGGACAGGCAGTACTTC.

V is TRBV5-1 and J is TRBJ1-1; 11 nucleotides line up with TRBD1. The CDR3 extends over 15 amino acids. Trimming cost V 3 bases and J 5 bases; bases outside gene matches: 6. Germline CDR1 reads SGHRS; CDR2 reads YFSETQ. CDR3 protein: CASSSQDRGLTEAFF. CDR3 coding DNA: TGCGCCAGCAGCTCCCAGGACAGGGGGCTTACTGAAGCTTTCTTT. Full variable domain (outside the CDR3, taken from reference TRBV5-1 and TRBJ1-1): KAGVTQTPRYLIKTRGQQVTLSCSPISGHRSVSWYQQTPGQGLQFLFEYFSETQRNKGNFPGRFSGRQFSNSRSEMNVSTLELGDSALYLCASSSQDRGLTEAFFGQGTRLTVV.

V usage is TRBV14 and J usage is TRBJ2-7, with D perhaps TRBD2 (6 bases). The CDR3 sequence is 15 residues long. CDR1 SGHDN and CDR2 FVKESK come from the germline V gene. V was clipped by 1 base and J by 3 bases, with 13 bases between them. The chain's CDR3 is CASSQALGGGYEQYF. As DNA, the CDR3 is TGTGCCAGCAGCCAAGCGCTGGGGGGTGGCTACGAGCAGTACTTC.

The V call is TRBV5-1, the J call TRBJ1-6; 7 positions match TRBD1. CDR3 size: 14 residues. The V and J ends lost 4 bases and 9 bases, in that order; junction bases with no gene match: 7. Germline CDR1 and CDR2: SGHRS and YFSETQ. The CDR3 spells CASSKGQERSPLHF. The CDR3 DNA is TGCGCCAGCAGCAAAGGACAGGAACGTTCACCCCTCCACTTT.

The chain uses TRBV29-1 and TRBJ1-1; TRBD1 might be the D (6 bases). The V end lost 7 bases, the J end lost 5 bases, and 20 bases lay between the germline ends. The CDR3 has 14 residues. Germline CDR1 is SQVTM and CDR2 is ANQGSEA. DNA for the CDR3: TGCAGCGGTAGTGTCGGGGGCGGAAGGACTGAAGCTTTCTTT. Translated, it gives CSGSVGGGRTEAFF.

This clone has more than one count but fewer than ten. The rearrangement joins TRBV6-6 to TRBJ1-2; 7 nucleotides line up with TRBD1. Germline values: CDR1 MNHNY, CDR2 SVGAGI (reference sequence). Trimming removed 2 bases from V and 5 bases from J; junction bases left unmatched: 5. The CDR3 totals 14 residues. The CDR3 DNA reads TGTGCCAGCAGTTACGGGACAGATGGGTATGGCTACACCTTC. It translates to CASSYGTDGYGYTF.